This T cell receptor beta chain was captured in a study of vaccination effects on CD4 cells after COVID-19. Whole-study findings and limits: Healthy vaccine recipients' vaccine-induced clones were almost all SARS-CoV-2 mono-reactive.

The table lists this clone with a count of one. Its antigen is undetermined. CDR1 is MNHEY and CDR2 is SVGAGI in the germline V gene. After removal of 6 bases from V and 4 bases from J, the junction contained 10 bases not matched to a gene. This CDR3 has 15 residues. Under the ViraFEST assay, PBMC were stimulated with viral peptide pools so that antigen-specific CD4+ T cells expanded. Sequencing was performed afterwards. Subsequent to a culture period of around eleven days, CD4+ T cells were isolated. Either the BNT162b2 or mRNA-1273 vaccine was given to participants in two doses. The table came from immunoSEQ multiplex PCR; TCRdb's copy has only in-frame clones and leaves some out. The sample shows approximately 65,000 clones, roughly 81% of them seen only once.

The receptor was isolated from a human donor who received a COVID-19 vaccine. The rearrangement links TRBV6-5 to TRBJ2-5; 8 positions agree with TRBD1. The specimen was CD4+ T cells from PBMCs cultured with HCoV-229E spike peptides, collected after COVID-19 vaccination. CDR3 region: CASRTTGVGGETQYF. The CDR3, as DNA: TGTGCCAGCAGAACGACAGGGGTTGGCGGAGAGACCCAGTACTTC.